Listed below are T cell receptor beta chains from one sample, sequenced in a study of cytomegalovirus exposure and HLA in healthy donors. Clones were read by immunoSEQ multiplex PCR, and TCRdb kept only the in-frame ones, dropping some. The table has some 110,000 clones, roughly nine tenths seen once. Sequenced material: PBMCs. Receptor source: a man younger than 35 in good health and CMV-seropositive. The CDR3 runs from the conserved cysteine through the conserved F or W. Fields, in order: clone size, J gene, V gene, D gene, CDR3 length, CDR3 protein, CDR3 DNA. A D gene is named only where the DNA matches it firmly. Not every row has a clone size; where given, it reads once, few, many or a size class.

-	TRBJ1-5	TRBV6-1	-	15	CASSNLIGEAQPQHF	TGTGCCAGCAGTAATCTCATCGGGGAGGCGCAGCCCCAGCATTTT
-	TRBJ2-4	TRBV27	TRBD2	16	CASSPLGGGAKNIQYF	TGTGCCAGCAGTCCCCTGGGGGGGGGAGCCAAAAACATTCAGTACTTC
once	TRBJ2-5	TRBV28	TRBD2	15	CASLRLAGVSGTQYF	TGTGCCAGCCTACGACTAGCGGGGGTCTCGGGAACCCAGTACTTC
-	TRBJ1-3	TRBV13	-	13	CASSWGAGNTIYF	TGTGCCAGCAGCTGGGGGGCTGGAAACACCATATATTTT
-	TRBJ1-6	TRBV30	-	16	CAWSGTAYSSNSPLHF	TGTGCCTGGAGTGGGACAGCCTACTCCTCGAATTCACCCCTCCACTTT
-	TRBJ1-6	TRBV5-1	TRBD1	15	CASSVRDRGNSPLHF	TGCGCCAGCAGCGTCCGGGACAGGGGGAATTCACCCCTCCACTTT
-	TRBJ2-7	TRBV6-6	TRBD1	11	CATGQGYEQYF	TGTGCCACCGGACAGGGATACGAGCAGTACTTC
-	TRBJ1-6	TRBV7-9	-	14	CASSWDIDNSPLHF	TGTGCCAGCAGCTGGGACATCGATAATTCACCCCTCCACTTT
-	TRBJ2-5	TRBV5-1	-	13	CASSLNLDSLSYF	TGCGCCAGCAGCCTGAACCTCGACTCCCTCTCATACTTC
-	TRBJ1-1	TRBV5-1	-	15	CASSPVGMRDTEAFF	TGCGCCAGCAGCCCCGTTGGGATGCGGGACACTGAAGCTTTCTTT
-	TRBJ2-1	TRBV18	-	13	CASSPAAWDEQFF	TGTGCCAGCTCACCCGCGGCCTGGGATGAGCAGTTCTTC
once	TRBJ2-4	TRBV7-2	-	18	CASSLAPGHPLLKNIQYF	TGTGCCAGCAGCTTAGCCCCGGGACACCCGCTCCTCAAAAACATTCAGTACTTC
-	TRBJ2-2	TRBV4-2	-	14	CASSHRVYTGELFF	TGTGCCAGCAGCCACCGGGTGTACACCGGGGAGCTGTTTTTT
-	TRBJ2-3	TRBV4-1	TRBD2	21	CASSSHNRLAGIQLGTDTQYF	TGCGCCAGCAGCTCTCACAACCGACTAGCGGGGATTCAATTGGGTACAGATACGCAGTATTTT
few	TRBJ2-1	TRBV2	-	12	CASSYTDNEQFF	TGTGCCAGCAGTTACACAGACAATGAGCAGTTCTTC
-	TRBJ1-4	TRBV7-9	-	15	CASSSYRDTGEKLFF	TGTGCCAGCAGCTCTTACCGGGACACGGGTGAAAAACTGTTTTTT
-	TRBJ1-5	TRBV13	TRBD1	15	CASSLGGTGDQPQHF	TGTGCCAGCAGCTTAGGCGGGACAGGGGATCAGCCCCAGCATTTT
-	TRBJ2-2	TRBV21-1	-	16	CASSKGTATSAGELFF	TGTGCCAGCAGCAAAGGGACAGCTACGTCAGCCGGGGAGCTGTTTTTT
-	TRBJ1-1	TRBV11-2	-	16	CASSPGLRVVNTEAFF	TGTGCCAGCAGCCCGGGTCTGCGGGTCGTGAACACTGAAGCTTTCTTT
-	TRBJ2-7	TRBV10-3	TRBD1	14	CAISGDRSPGEQYF	TGTGCCATCAGTGGGGACAGGTCCCCGGGGGAGCAGTACTTC
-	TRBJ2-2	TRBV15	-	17	CATSRGGQRLYTGELFF	TGTGCCACCAGCAGAGGAGGACAGAGACTTTACACCGGGGAGCTGTTTTTT
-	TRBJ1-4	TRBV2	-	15	CASSDNSLVNEKLFF	TGTGCCAGCAGTGATAACAGCTTAGTCAATGAAAAACTGTTTTTT
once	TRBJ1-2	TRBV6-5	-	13	CASRSSGNYGYTF	TGTGCCAGCAGGTCAAGCGGAAACTATGGCTACACCTTC
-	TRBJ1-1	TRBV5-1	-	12	CASSLDRTEAFF	TGCGCCAGCAGCTTGGACAGGACTGAAGCTTTCTTT
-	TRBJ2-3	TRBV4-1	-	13	CASSRAPFDTQYF	TGCGCCAGCAGCCGGGCCCCTTTTGATACGCAGTATTTT
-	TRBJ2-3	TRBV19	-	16	CASSKGAGGRTDTQYF	TGTGCCAGTAGTAAAGGGGCTGGGGGCAGGACAGATACGCAGTATTTT
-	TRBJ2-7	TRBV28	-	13	CASIPGGRDEQYF	TGTGCCAGCATCCCAGGGGGGAGAGACGAGCAGTACTTC
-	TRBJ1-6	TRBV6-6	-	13	CASSAQVRSPLHF	TGTGCCAGCAGTGCACAGGTGAGATCACCCCTCCACTTT
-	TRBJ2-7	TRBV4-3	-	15	CASSQDPGPGYEQYF	TGCGCCAGCAGCCAAGACCCAGGCCCAGGCTACGAGCAGTACTTC
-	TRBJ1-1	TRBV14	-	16	CASSLQGDVSRTEAFF	TGTGCCAGCAGCTTACAGGGTGATGTATCAAGAACTGAAGCTTTCTTT
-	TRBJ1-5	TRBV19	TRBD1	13	CATRDRGNQPQHF	TGTGCCACCCGGGACAGGGGCAATCAGCCCCAGCATTTT
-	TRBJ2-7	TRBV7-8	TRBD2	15	CASSPTSGGAYEQYF	TGTGCCAGCAGTCCGACTAGCGGGGGGGCCTACGAGCAGTACTTC
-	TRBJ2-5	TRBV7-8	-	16	CASSLWRGPVQETQYF	TGTGCCAGCAGCTTATGGCGGGGGCCGGTCCAAGAGACCCAGTACTTC
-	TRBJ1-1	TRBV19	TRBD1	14	CASSIGDRGTEAFF	TGTGCCAGTAGTATTGGGGACAGGGGAACTGAAGCTTTCTTT
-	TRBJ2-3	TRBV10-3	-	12	CAISEGGTSQYF	TGTGCCATCAGTGAAGGAGGCACCTCGCAGTATTTT
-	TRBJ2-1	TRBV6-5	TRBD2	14	CASRSGGTVHEQFF	TGTGCCAGCAGGAGCGGGGGGACTGTGCATGAGCAGTTCTTC
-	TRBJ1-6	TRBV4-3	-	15	CASSQAQDITSPLHF	TGCGCCAGCAGCCAAGCACAGGACATAACTTCACCCCTCCACTTT
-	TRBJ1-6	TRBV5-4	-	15	CASSLTGFLNSPLHF	TGTGCCAGCAGCTTGACAGGATTCCTTAATTCACCCCTCCACTTT
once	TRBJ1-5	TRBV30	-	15	CAWKDNHYSNQPQHF	TGTGCCTGGAAGGACAACCACTATAGCAATCAGCCCCAGCATTTT
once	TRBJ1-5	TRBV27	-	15	CASSSWSGNNQPQHF	TGTGCCAGCAGTTCCTGGTCGGGAAACAATCAGCCCCAGCATTTT
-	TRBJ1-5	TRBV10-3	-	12	CAIRTDNQPQHF	TGTGCCATCAGAACTGACAATCAGCCCCAGCATTTT
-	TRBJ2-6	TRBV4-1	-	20	CASSQEGFWQTSSGANVLTF	TGCGCCAGCAGCCAAGAAGGTTTTTGGCAGACTAGCTCTGGGGCCAACGTCCTGACTTTC
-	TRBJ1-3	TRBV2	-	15	CASSEGAASGNTIYF	TGTGCCAGCAGTGAAGGGGCAGCCTCTGGAAACACCATATATTTT
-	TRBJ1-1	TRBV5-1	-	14	CASSFGGGGTEAFF	TGCGCCAGCAGCTTTGGCGGGGGTGGAACTGAAGCTTTCTTT
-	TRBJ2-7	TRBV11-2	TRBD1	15	CASSSIQGKEYEQYF	TGTGCCAGCAGCTCGATACAGGGGAAGGAGTACGAGCAGTACTTC
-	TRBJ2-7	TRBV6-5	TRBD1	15	CASSSGGQGSYEQYF	TGTGCCAGCAGTTCAGGGGGACAGGGTTCATACGAGCAGTACTTC
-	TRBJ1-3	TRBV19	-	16	CASSISPRGSGNTIYF	TGTGCCAGTAGTATCTCTCCGCGGGGTTCCGGAAACACCATTTATTTT
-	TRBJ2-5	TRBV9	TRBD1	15	CASSLRTGVGETQYF	TGTGCCAGCAGCTTGAGGACAGGGGTTGGAGAGACCCAGTACTTC
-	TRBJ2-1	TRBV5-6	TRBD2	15	CASSYGTSVHNEQFF	TGTGCCAGCAGCTACGGGACTAGTGTTCACAATGAGCAGTTCTTC
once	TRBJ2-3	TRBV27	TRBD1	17	CASSSPTRTGGTDTQYF	TGTGCCAGCAGTTCCCCGACCCGGACAGGGGGCACAGATACGCAGTATTTT
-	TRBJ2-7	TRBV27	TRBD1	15	CASSYLGQGAYEQYF	TGTGCCAGCAGTTATTTAGGACAGGGGGCCTACGAGCAGTACTTC
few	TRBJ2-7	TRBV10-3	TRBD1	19	CAISPRADKPGQGAYEQYF	TGTGCCATCAGCCCTCGCGCCGATAAACCGGGACAGGGGGCCTACGAGCAGTACTTC
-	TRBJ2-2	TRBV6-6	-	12	CASLDNTGELFF	TGTGCCAGTCTAGACAACACCGGGGAGCTGTTTTTT
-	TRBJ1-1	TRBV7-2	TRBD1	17	CASSLAGQGLVNTEAFF	TGTGCCAGCAGCTTGGCGGGACAGGGGCTAGTGAACACTGAAGCTTTCTTT